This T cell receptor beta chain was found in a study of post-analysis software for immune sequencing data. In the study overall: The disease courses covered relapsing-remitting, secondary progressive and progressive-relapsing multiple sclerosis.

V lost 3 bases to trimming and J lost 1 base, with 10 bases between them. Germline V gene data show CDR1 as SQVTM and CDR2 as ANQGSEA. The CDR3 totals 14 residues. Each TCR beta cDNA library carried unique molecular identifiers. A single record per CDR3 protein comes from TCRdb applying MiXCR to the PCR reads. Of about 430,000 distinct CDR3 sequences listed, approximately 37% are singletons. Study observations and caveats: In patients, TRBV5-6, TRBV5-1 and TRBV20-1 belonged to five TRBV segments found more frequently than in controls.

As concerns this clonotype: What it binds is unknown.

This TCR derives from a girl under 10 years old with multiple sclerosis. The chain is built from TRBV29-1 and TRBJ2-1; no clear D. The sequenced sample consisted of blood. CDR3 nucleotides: TGCAGCGTTGAGGGTGACGGTTCCTACAATGAGCAGTTCTTC. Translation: CSVEGDGSYNEQFF.